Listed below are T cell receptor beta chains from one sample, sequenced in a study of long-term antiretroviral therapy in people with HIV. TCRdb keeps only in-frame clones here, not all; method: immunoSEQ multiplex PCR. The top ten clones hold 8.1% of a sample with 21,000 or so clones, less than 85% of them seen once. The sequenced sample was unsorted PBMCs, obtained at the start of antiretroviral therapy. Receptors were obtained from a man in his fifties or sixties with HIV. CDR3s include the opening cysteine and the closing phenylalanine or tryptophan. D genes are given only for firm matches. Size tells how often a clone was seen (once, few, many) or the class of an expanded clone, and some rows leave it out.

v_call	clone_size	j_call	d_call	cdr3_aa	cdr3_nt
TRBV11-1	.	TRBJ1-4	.	CASSDERYKLFF	TGTGCCAGCAGCGACGAGCGGTATAAACTGTTTTTT
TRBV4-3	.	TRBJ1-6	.	CASSQDYRGLNSPLHF	TGCGCCAGCAGCCAAGATTATCGGGGGCTTAATTCACCCCTCCACTTT
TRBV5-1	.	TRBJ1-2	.	CASSYDRDFGHGYTF	TGCGCCAGCAGCTATGACCGCGACTTTGGTCATGGCTACACCTTC
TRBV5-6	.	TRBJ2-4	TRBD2	CASSLGTREALAKNIQYF	TGTGCCAGCAGCTTAGGGACTAGAGAGGCCCTAGCCAAAAACATTCAGTACTTC
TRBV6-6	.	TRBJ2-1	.	CASSHLGWSSYNEQFF	TGTGCCAGCAGCCACCTGGGTTGGAGCTCCTACAATGAGCAGTTCTTC
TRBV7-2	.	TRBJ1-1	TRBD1	CASSPGQGRYTEAFF	TGTGCCAGCAGCCCGGGACAGGGGAGGTACACTGAAGCTTTCTTT
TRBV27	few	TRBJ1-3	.	CASSSTGHPGNTIYF	TGTGCCAGCAGTTCGACAGGTCACCCTGGAAACACCATATATTTT
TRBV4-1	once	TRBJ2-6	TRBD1	CASSQPGQGRSGANVLTF	TGCGCCAGCAGCCAACCCGGACAGGGACGCTCTGGGGCCAACGTCCTGACTTTC
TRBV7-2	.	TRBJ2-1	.	CASSRGRGDYNEQFF	TGTGCCAGCAGCAGGGGCCGGGGAGATTACAATGAGCAGTTCTTC
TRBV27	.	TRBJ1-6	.	CASSSADRIWGGSPLHF	TGTGCCAGCAGTTCCGCAGACAGGATTTGGGGGGGTTCACCCCTCCACTTT
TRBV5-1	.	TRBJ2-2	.	CASQTESHTGELFF	TGCGCCAGCCAGACAGAAAGTCACACCGGGGAGCTGTTTTTT
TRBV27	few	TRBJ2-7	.	CASSLGRHYEQYF	TGTGCCAGCAGTTTGGGCCGCCACTACGAGCAGTACTTC
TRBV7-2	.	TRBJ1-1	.	CASSTKIVLDTEAFF	TGTGCCAGCAGTACAAAAATAGTTCTTGACACTGAAGCTTTCTTT
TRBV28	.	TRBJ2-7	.	CASSPNPYEQYF	TGTGCCAGCAGTCCAAACCCCTACGAGCAGTACTTC
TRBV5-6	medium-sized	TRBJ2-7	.	CASSLAVGDEQYF	TGTGCCAGCAGCTTGGCCGTCGGGGACGAGCAGTACTTC
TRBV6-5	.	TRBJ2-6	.	CASSYSRGATNVLTF	TGTGCCAGCAGTTACTCGAGGGGAGCCACCAACGTCCTGACTTTC
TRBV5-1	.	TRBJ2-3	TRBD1	CASSPGTDTDTQYF	TGCGCCAGCAGCCCCGGGACAGACACAGATACGCAGTATTTT
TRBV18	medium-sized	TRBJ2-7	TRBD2	CASSRSSGGVYEQYF	TGTGCCAGCTCACGGAGCAGCGGGGGGGTCTACGAGCAGTACTTC
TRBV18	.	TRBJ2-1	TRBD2	CASSRLAGVDEQFF	TGTGCCAGCTCCAGACTAGCGGGAGTAGATGAGCAGTTCTTC
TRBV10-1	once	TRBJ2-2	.	CASSESGEAGELFF	TGCGCCAGCAGTGAGTCGGGGGAGGCCGGGGAGCTGTTTTTT
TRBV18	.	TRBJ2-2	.	CASAAAPNTGELFF	TGTGCCAGCGCAGCGGCCCCGAACACCGGGGAGCTGTTTTTT
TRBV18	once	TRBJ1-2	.	CASSPRSDPYGYTF	TGTGCCAGCTCACCGCGCTCGGACCCCTATGGCTACACCTTC
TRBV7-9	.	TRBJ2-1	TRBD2	CASTRTGGLAGGEQFF	TGTGCCAGCACCCGAACTGGGGGGCTAGCGGGGGGTGAGCAGTTCTTC
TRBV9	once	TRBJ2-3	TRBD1	CASSVNPGTGDWAQYF	TGTGCCAGCAGCGTAAACCCCGGGACAGGGGATTGGGCGCAGTATTTT
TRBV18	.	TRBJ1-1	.	CASSPELGGGNAEAFF	TGTGCCAGCTCACCAGAATTAGGAGGGGGAAACGCTGAAGCTTTCTTT
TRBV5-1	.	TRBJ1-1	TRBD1	CASSLGQGKGGTVEAFF	TGCGCCAGCAGCTTGGGACAGGGGAAAGGTGGAACGGTTGAAGCTTTCTTT
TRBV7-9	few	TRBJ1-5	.	CASSHRDNSQPQHF	TGTGCCAGCAGCCATCGGGACAATAGCCAGCCCCAGCATTTT
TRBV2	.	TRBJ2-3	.	CASAGVSTDTQYF	TGTGCCAGTGCTGGGGTTAGCACAGATACGCAGTATTTT
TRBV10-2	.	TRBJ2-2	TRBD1	CASSEEQGAVTGELFF	TGCGCCAGCAGTGAAGAACAGGGGGCGGTCACCGGGGAGCTGTTTTTT
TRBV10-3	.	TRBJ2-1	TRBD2	CAISVSGLAGVAEQFF	TGTGCCATCAGTGTGTCAGGACTAGCGGGAGTGGCTGAGCAGTTCTTC
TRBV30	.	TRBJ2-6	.	CAWSTRWGSGANVLTF	TGTGCCTGGAGCACAAGATGGGGGTCTGGGGCCAACGTCCTGACTTTC
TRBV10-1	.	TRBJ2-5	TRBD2	CASSSTSGGGQETQYF	TGCGCCAGCAGTTCGACTAGCGGGGGAGGCCAAGAGACCCAGTACTTC
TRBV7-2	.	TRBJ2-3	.	CASSLQVGVTDTQYF	TGTGCCAGCAGCTTACAGGTGGGGGTCACAGATACGCAGTATTTT
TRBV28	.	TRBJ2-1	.	CASSLSGINEQFF	TGTGCCAGCAGTTTATCAGGGATTAATGAGCAGTTCTTC
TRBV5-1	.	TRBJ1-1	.	CASSLRVSNTEAFF	TGCGCCAGCAGCTTGCGGGTGTCGAACACTGAAGCTTTCTTT
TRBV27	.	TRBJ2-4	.	CASSSGRVGAKNIQYF	TGTGCCAGCAGTTCTGGACGGGTGGGAGCCAAAAACATTCAGTACTTC
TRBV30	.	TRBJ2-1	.	CAWSRNGGSYNEQFF	TGTGCCTGGAGCCGTAATGGGGGCTCCTACAATGAGCAGTTCTTC
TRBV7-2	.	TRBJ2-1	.	CASSLEGTGYNEQFF	TGTGCCAGCAGCTTGGAGGGAACAGGGTACAATGAGCAGTTCTTC
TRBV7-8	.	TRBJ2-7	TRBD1	CASSLEGQYSYEQYF	TGTGCCAGCAGCTTAGAGGGACAGTACTCCTACGAGCAGTACTTC
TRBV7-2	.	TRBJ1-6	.	CASSSESPLHF	TGTGCCAGCAGCTCAGAATCACCCCTCCACTTT
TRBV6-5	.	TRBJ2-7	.	CASMGPLGEQYF	TGTGCCAGCATGGGACCTCTGGGCGAGCAGTACTTC